The clone carrying this T cell receptor beta chain was detected only a few times. Its antigen remains unidentified. The CDR3 extends over 12 amino acids. Germline loops: CDR1 GTSNPN, CDR2 SVGIG (reference sequence). The entirety of the isolated RNA underwent reverse transcription, so expressed TCRB transcripts were sequenced. Assay: immunoSEQ multiplex PCR; the TCRdb copy retains only in-frame clones and omits some. The sample lists about 740,000 clones; about an eighth were seen once. This record comes from a study of beta chain features in type 1 diabetes. Study-wide results and limits: Shortening that was moderate but significant affected the TCRB CDR3s of Type 1 diabetes patients in all four CD4+ subsets. It was among patients, rather than healthy donors, that naive, central memory and Treg TCRB repertoires appeared more similar.

The source is a man younger than 30 with type 1 diabetes. V is TRBV30 and J is TRBJ2-5; D remains unclear. The J call could be wrong; TRBJ2-7 is a better fit for the DNA end. The sequencing input was naive CD4+ T cells from blood. The CDR3 loop is CAWTPLGYEQYF. CDR3 coding DNA: TGTGCCTGGACCCCCCTGGGCTACGAGCAGTACTTC.